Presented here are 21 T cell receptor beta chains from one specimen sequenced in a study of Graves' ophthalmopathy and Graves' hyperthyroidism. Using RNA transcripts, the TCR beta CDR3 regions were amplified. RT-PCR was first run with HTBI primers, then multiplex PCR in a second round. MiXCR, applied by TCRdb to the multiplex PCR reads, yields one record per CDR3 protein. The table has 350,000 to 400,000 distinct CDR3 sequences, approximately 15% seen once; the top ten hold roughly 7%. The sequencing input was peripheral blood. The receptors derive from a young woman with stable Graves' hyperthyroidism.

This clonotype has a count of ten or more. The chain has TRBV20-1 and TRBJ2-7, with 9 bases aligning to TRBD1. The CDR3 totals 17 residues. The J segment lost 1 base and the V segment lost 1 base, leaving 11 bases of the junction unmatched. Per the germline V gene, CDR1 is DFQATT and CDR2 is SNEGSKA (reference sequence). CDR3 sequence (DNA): TGCAGTGCTAGAGCCCTCCCCCCCGGGACAGGGTCCTACGAGCAGTACTTC. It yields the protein CSARALPPGTGSYEQYF.

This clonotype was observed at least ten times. CDR3 bases: TGTGCCAGCAGTCCGACAGGGGGCAACGGAGAGACCCAGTACTTC. This gives the protein CASSPTGGNGETQYF. The rearrangement uses TRBV6-1 and TRBJ2-5, with 10 nucleotides matching TRBD1. J gave up 4 bases and V 5 bases, and 7 bases lay outside the gene matches. CDR3 size: 15 residues. Germline loops: CDR1 MNHNS, CDR2 SASEGT.

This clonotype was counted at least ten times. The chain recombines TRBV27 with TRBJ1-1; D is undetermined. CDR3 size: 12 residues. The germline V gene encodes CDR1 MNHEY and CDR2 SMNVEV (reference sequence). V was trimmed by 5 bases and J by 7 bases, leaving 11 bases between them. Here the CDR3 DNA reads TGTGCCAGCAGTCCGGGCCCCCATGAAGCTTTCTTT. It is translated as CASSPGPHEAFF.

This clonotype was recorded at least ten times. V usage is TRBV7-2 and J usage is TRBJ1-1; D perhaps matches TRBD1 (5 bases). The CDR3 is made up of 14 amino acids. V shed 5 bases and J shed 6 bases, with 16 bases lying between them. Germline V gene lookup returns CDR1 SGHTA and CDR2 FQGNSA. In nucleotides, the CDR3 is TGTGCCAGCAGCGTGACAGCCTGGGACTCTGAAGCTTTCTTT. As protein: CASSVTAWDSEAFF.

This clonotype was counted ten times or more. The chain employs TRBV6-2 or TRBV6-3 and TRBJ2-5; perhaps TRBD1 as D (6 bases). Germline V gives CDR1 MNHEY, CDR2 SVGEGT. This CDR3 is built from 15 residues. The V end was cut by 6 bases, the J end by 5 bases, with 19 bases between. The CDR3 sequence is CASRRPPGAVETQYF. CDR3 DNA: TGTGCCAGCAGGCGACCCCCAGGGGCAGTGGAGACCCAGTACTTC.

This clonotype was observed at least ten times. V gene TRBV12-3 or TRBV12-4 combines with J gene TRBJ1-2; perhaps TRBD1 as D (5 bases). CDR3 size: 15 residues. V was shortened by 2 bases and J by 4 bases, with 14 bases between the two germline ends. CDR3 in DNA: TGTGCCAGCAGTTTAAGGGCAGGGATTGGCTATGGCTACACCTTC. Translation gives CASSLRAGIGYGYTF.

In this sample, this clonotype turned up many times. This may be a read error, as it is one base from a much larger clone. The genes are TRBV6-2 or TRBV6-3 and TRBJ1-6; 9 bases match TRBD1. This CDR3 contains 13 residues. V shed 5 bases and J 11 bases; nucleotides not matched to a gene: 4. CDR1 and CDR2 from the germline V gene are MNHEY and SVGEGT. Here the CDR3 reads CASSGQGNPPLHF. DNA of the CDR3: TGTGCCAGCAGTGGACAGGGGAACCCACCCCTCCACTTT.

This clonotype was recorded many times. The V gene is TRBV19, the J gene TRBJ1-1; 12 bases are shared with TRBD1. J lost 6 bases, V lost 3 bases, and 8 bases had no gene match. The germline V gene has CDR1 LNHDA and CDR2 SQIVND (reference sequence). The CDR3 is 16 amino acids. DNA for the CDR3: TGTGCCAGTAGTATTGGGACAGGGGGCGCCGTAGCTGAAGCTTTCTTT. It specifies CASSIGTGGAVAEAFF.

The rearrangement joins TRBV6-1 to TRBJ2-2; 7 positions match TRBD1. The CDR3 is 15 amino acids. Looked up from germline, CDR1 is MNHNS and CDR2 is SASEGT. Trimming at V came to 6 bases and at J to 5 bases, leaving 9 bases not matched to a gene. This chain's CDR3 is CASSPTTTGTGELFF. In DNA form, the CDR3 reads TGTGCCAGCAGCCCCACGACGACAGGGACCGGGGAGCTGTTTTTT.

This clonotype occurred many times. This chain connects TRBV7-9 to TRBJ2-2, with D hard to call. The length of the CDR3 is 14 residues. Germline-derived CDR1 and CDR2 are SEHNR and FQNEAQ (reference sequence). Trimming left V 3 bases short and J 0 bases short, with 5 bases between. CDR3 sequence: CASSFGTNTGELFF. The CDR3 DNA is TGTGCCAGCAGCTTCGGCACGAACACCGGGGAGCTGTTTTTT.

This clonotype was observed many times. The CDR3 loop reads CAISDFGGGDNEQYF. CDR3 nucleotide sequence: TGTGCCATCAGTGATTTCGGCGGGGGGGACAACGAGCAGTACTTC. This chain uses TRBV10-3 with TRBJ2-7, with 9 nucleotides matching TRBD2. The CDR3 extends over 15 amino acids. Germline-derived CDR1 and CDR2 are ENHRY and SYGVKD. J was trimmed by 5 bases and V by 3 bases; bases with no gene match: 8.

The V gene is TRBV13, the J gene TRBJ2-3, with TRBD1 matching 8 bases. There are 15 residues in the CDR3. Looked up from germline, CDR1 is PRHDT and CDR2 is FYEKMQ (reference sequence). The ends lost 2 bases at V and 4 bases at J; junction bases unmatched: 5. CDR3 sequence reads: CASSLTAGGSDTQYF. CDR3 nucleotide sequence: TGTGCCAGCAGCTTAACGGCAGGGGGCTCAGATACGCAGTATTTT.

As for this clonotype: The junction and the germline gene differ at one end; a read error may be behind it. Here the CDR3 DNA reads TGTGCCAGTAGTAGAGGGGGTCAGCCCGAGCATTTT. As protein: CASSRGGQPEHF. This chain joins TRBV19 and TRBJ1-5; D is perhaps TRBD1 (6 bases). The CDR3 covers 12 residues. From germline, CDR1 is LNHDA and CDR2 SQIVND (reference sequence).

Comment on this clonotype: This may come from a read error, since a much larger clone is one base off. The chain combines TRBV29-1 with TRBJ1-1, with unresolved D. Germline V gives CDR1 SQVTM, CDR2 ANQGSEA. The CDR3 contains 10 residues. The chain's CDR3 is CSASETEAVF. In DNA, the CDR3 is TGCAGCGCCTCGGAGACTGAAGCTGTCTTT.

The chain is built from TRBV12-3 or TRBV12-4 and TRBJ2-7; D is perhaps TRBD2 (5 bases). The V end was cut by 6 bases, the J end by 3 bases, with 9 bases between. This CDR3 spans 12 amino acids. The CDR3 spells CASRDGDYEQYF. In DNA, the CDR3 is TGTGCCAGCAGGGACGGGGACTACGAGCAGTACTTC.

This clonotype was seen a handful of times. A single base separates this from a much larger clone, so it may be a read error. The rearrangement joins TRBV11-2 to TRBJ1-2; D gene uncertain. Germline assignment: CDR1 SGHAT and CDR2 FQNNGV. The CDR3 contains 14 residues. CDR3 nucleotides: TGTGCCAGCAGCTTAGACAGGACTGCTTATGGCTTCACCTTC. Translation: CASSLDRTAYGFTF.

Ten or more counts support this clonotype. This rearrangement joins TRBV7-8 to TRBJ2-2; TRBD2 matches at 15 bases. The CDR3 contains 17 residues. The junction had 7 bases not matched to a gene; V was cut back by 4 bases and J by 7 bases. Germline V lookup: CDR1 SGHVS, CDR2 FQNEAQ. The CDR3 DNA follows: TGTGCCAGCAGCTCCGGACTAGCGGGGGGGCGTGTCGGGGAGCTGTTTTTT. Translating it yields CASSSGLAGGRVGELFF. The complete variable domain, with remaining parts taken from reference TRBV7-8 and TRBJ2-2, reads GAGVSQSPRYKVAKRGQDVALRCDPISGHVSLFWYQQALGQGPEFLTYFQNEAQLDKSGLPSDRFFAERPEGSVSTLKIQRTQQEDSAVYLCASSSGLAGGRVGELFFGEGSRLTVL.

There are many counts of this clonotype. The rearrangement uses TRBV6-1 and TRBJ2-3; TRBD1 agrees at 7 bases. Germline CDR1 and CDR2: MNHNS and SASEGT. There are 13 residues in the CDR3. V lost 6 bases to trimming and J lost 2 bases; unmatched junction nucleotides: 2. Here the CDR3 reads CASRGTVTDTQYF. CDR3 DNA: TGTGCCAGCAGAGGGACAGTCACAGATACGCAGTATTTT.

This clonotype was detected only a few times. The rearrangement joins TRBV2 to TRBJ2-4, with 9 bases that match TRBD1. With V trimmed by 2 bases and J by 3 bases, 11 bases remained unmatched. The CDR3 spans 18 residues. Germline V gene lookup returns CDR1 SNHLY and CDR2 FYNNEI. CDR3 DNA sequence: TGTGCCAGCAGTGAACCTTCAACTCTGGACAGGGGCAAAAACATTCAGTACTTC. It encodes CASSEPSTLDRGKNIQYF.

CDR3 in DNA: TGTGCCAGCCTGATCGGGGCAGGCTATGGCTACACCTTC. Its protein is CASLIGAGYGYTF. The J gene is TRBJ1-2, the V gene TRBV28, with D perhaps matching TRBD1 (5 bases). Germline CDR1 reads MDHEN; CDR2 reads SYDVKM. This CDR3 comprises 13 residues. The V gene lost 8 bases and the J gene lost 4 bases, with 14 bases spanning the gap.

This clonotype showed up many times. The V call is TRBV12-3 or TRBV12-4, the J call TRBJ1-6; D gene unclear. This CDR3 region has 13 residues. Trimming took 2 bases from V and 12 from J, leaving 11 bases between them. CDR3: CASSLQVWEPLHF. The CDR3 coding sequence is TGTGCCAGCAGTTTACAAGTGTGGGAACCCCTCCACTTT.